This T cell receptor (beta chain) is drawn from a study of blood T cell repertoires in COVID-19. Study summary: Samples came from the United States, Italy and Spain, spanning acute and convalescent COVID-19.

Assay: immunoSEQ multiplex PCR; the TCRdb copy retains only in-frame clones and omits some. The top ten hold around 1.6% of the sample, which has 250,000 to 400,000 clones, 88% seen once. Seattle cases were enrolled at active infection and followed longitudinally. The sequencing sample was made of peripheral blood. The clonotype originates from a woman in her twenties or thirties with COVID-19, enrolled during active disease.

Here the CDR3 DNA reads TGTGCCAGCAGCCAAACTAGCGGCACAGATACGCAGTATTTT. It translates to CASSQTSGTDTQYF. This chain links TRBV14 with TRBJ2-3, with 7 bases that match TRBD2. This CDR3 has 14 residues. Germline V gene lookup returns CDR1 SGHDN and CDR2 FVKESK. J lost 1 base, V lost 2 bases, and 0 bases had no gene match.